The entry below describes one T cell receptor beta chain. Authors' data handling: Using reference gene primer amplification, nucleated cell counts were estimated. Produced via immunoSEQ multiplex PCR; TCRdb's table is partial and in-frame only. D and trimming were read from the DNA, whereas the V and J calls and clone size are those reported in that table. The sample gives a few hundred thousand clones, more than 90% of which show up once; less than 20% is in the top ten. Those enrolled, adults aged roughly 18 to 89 years, came from under 25 US areas. Participants' reported clinical history set cohort assignment. Germline CDR1 reads KGHSH; CDR2 reads LQKENI. The J segment lost 1 base and the V segment lost 4 bases, leaving 5 bases of the junction unmatched. There are 15 residues in the CDR3. This sample is drawn from a study of blood T cell repertoires in COVID-19. Study information: Acute and convalescent COVID-19 samples came from the United States, Italy and Spain.

Sequencing used PBMCs or T cells enriched from blood (not recorded which). The chain is built from TRBV18 and TRBJ1-1, with 8 bases lining up with TRBD1. This clonotype was sampled from a woman in her 30s who had recovered from COVID-19. Here the CDR3 reads CASSRRQGQNTEAFF. CDR3 DNA sequence: TGTGCCAGCTCACGACGACAGGGGCAGAACACTGAAGCTTTCTTT.